The 6 T cell receptor beta chains below come from one sample, sequenced in a study of T cell responses to AZD1222 COVID-19 vaccine. Method: immunoSEQ multiplex PCR; TCRdb's copy keeps in-frame clones and lacks some. The repertoire consists of 150,000 to 200,000 clones, with around 90% occurring once and the leading ten covering roughly 25%. Sample: peripheral blood, taken 28 days after the second AZD1222 dose. All receptors come from an adult who received the AZD1222 COVID-19 vaccine.

The chain carries TRBV29-1 and TRBJ2-3; D may be TRBD1 (6 bases). Per germline, CDR1 SQVTM and CDR2 ANQGSEA. V was cut by 0 bases and J by 0 bases, with 10 bases left in between. The CDR3 sequence is 15 residues long. As DNA, the CDR3 is TGCAGCGTTGAAGAAGGACAGACAAGCACAGATACGCAGTATTTT. This sequence encodes CSVEEGQTSTDTQYF.

The chain joins TRBV7-9 to TRBJ2-3; the D gene is possibly TRBD1 (5 bases). V was trimmed by 2 bases and J by 2 bases, leaving 11 bases between them. The CDR3 contains 15 residues. Germline V gene lookup returns CDR1 SEHNR and CDR2 FQNEAQ (reference sequence). CDR3: CASSLLQANTDTQYF. CDR3 sequence (DNA): TGTGCCAGCAGCTTATTACAGGCCAACACAGATACGCAGTATTTT.

The chain couples TRBV5-4 to TRBJ2-7, with 10 positions matching TRBD2. This CDR3 comprises 14 residues. Germline trimming cut 6 bases from V and 0 bases from J; bases unmatched to any gene: 3. The germline V gene encodes CDR1 SGHNT and CDR2 YYREEE (reference sequence). The CDR3 sequence: CASTQREGSYEQYF. The CDR3 DNA reads as TGTGCCAGCACCCAGCGGGAGGGCTCCTACGAGCAGTACTTC.

The chain couples TRBV7-3 to TRBJ2-1; no definite D call. CDR1 SGHTA and CDR2 FQGTGA come from the germline V gene. The ends were cut back, 5 bases at V and 2 bases at J, with 13 bases in the middle. The CDR3 runs 15 residues. This CDR3 reads CASSPLSQPYNEQFF. The CDR3 DNA follows: TGTGCCAGCAGCCCCCTATCTCAGCCCTACAATGAGCAGTTCTTC.

This clone came up a few times. This chain links TRBV28 with TRBJ1-1; 7 bases align to TRBD1. Germline lookup yields CDR1 MDHEN and CDR2 SYDVKM. Trimming at V came to 5 bases and at J to 8 bases, leaving 11 bases not matched to a gene. This CDR3 spans 14 amino acids. DNA for the CDR3: TGTGCCAGCAGTATCAAAAGGGCACAGGGGGAAGCTTTCTTT. Residues: CASSIKRAQGEAFF.

The genes are TRBV6-5 and TRBJ1-2; 10 bases agree with TRBD1. Trimming took 6 bases from V and 13 from J; bases not matched to a gene: 8. The germline V gene encodes CDR1 MNHEY and CDR2 SVGAGI. CDR3 length equals 12 residues. The CDR3 coding sequence is TGTGCCAGCAGACCGGGACAGGGGTCCGTCACCTTC. This encodes CASRPGQGSVTF.